This passage covers 32 T cell receptor beta chains from one sample sequenced in a study of resident and recirculating memory T cells in vitiligo. Sequencing used immunoSEQ multiplex PCR; TCRdb keeps in-frame clones, though not all of them. The table records 40,000 to 50,000 clones, over 90% of them present only once. Sequenced input: blood. The origin of the receptors is a male donor with vitiligo.

V gene TRBV30 combines with J gene TRBJ2-3; 9 bases agree with TRBD2. In germline, CDR1 is GTSNPN, CDR2 SVGIG (reference sequence). The CDR3 length is 15 residues. V shed 3 bases, J shed 3 bases, and the junction held 7 bases outside the gene matches. The CDR3 loop reads CAWSESGGITDTQYF. The DNA for the CDR3 is TGTGCCTGGAGCGAAAGCGGGGGGATAACAGATACGCAGTATTTT. Variable domain in full (rest from reference TRBV30 and TRBJ2-3): SQTIHQWPATLVQPVGSPLSLECTVEGTSNPNLYWYRQAAGRGLQLLFYSVGIGQISSEVPQNLSASRPQDRQFILSSKKLLLSDSGFYLCAWSESGGITDTQYFGPGTRLTVL.

The chain combines TRBV30 with TRBJ2-5, with D possibly TRBD2 on 5 matching bases. The CDR3 loop spans 15 amino acids. Germline CDR1 is GTSNPN and CDR2 is SVGIG (reference sequence). Trimming took off 3 bases at V and 0 bases at J, with 14 bases between the two ends. CDR3 sequence (DNA): TGTGCCTGGAGCTCCATAGGAGGCTACCAAGAGACCCAGTACTTC. This translates into CAWSSIGGYQETQYF.

This clone was recorded once. The chain links TRBV5-4 to TRBJ1-1, with TRBD1 matching 8 bases. The germline gives CDR1 SGHNT, CDR2 YYREEE (reference sequence). This CDR3 region has 14 residues. With 4 bases clipped from V and 6 bases from J, the junction kept 8 bases outside the gene matches. CDR3 nucleotide sequence: TGTGCCAGCAGCCCCGGACAGGGAAGTCCTGAAGCTTTCTTT. This encodes CASSPGQGSPEAFF. The entire variable domain, with the rest obtained from reference TRBV5-4 and TRBJ1-1, is as follows: ETGVTQSPTHLIKTRGQQVTLRCSSQSGHNTVSWYQQALGQGPQFIFQYYREEENGRGNFPPRFSGLQFPNYSSELNVNALELDDSALYLCASSPGQGSPEAFFGQGTRLTVV.

The chain employs TRBV29-1 and TRBJ2-2; D might be TRBD2 (5 bases). Trimming stripped 5 bases from V and 0 bases from J, with 10 bases between. The CDR3 is 14 residues long. Germline V gene lookup returns CDR1 SQVTM and CDR2 ANQGSEA. CDR3 nucleotides: TGCAGCGTTTCAGCGGCCTCGAACACCGGGGAGCTGTTTTTT. Translation: CSVSAASNTGELFF.

This clone is a singleton in its sample. V and J are TRBV5-8 and TRBJ2-2, with D possibly matching TRBD1 (5 bases). The CDR3 consists of 14 residues. Between the trimmed V and J ends, which lost 5 bases and 5 bases, there was a span of 13 bases. The germline V gene encodes CDR1 SGHTS and CDR2 YDEGEE. CDR3 sequence (DNA): TGTGCCAGCAGACGGCGACAGCCTACCGGGGAGCTGTTTTTT. Residues: CASRRRQPTGELFF.

The chain employs TRBV27 and TRBJ2-1; D is perhaps TRBD2 (6 bases). The CDR3 has 15 amino acids. The germline V and J ends were trimmed by 5 bases and 8 bases, with 19 bases remaining between them. CDR1 MNHEY and CDR2 SMNVEV come from the germline V gene (reference sequence). The CDR3: CASSLPGSTRDEQFF. The CDR3 DNA is TGTGCCAGCAGTCTACCCGGGAGCACTCGCGATGAGCAGTTCTTC.

The rearrangement uses TRBV4-1 and TRBJ2-2; TRBD1 is a possible D gene (6 bases). CDR1 is MGHRA and CDR2 is YSYEKL in the germline V gene. The germline V and J ends were trimmed by 2 bases and 3 bases, with 7 bases remaining between them. This CDR3 region has 14 residues. For the CDR3, the DNA is TGCGCCAGCAGCCAAAACAGGGACACCGGGGAGCTGTTTTTT. It specifies CASSQNRDTGELFF.

The rearrangement joins TRBV13 to TRBJ2-1; a weak D match, TRBD2 (5 bases). The CDR3 is 13 residues long. V was pared by 3 bases and J by 4 bases, with 7 bases between. Germline-derived CDR1 and CDR2 are PRHDT and FYEKMQ (reference sequence). The CDR3 loop is CASSFRDYNEQFF. Here the CDR3 DNA reads TGTGCCAGCAGCTTCCGGGATTACAATGAGCAGTTCTTC.

The chain uses TRBV7-3 and TRBJ2-7, with D maybe TRBD1 (7 bases). CDR3 length: 16 residues. CDR1 is SGHTA and CDR2 is FQGTGA in the germline V gene. The V end was cut by 5 bases, the J end by 5 bases, with 22 bases between. CDR3 nucleotide sequence: TGTGCCAGCAGCGCCATTGGAGGGACAGTCATGGACGAGCAGTACTTC. Protein sequence: CASSAIGGTVMDEQYF.

Here the CDR3 DNA reads TGTGCCAGCAGCCAACAACCGGGGGGGCTGGATACGCAGTATTTT. This gives the protein CASSQQPGGLDTQYF. The J gene is TRBJ2-3, the V gene TRBV7-3; 8 bases line up with TRBD2. With V trimmed by 5 bases and J by 6 bases, 10 bases remained unmatched. This CDR3 comprises 15 residues. Germline V gene sequence: CDR1 SGHTA, CDR2 FQGTGA. The full variable domain, completed using reference TRBV7-3 and TRBJ2-3, is GAGVSQTPSNKVTEKGKYVELRCDPISGHTALYWYRQSLGQGPEFLIYFQGTGAADDSGLPNDRFFAVRPEGSVSTLKIQRTERGDSAVYLCASSQQPGGLDTQYFGPGTRLTVL.

The gene calls are TRBV11-2 and TRBJ2-1; D possibly corresponds to TRBD2 (6 bases). This CDR3 is 14 amino acids long. V lost 0 bases to trimming and J lost 12 bases, with 15 bases between them. The germline V gene has CDR1 SGHAT and CDR2 FQNNGV. The chain's CDR3 is CASSLDLWGVGQFF. CDR3 nucleotide sequence: TGTGCCAGCAGCTTAGATCTTTGGGGGGTAGGGCAGTTCTTC.

V and J are TRBV23-1 and TRBJ1-6, with a possible D match to TRBD1 (5 bases). TRBV23-1 is an ORF, with its function uncertain. The length of the CDR3 is 15 residues. V lost 0 bases and J lost 8, with 11 bases in between. The CDR3 sequence is CASSQSGGGDSPLHF. CDR3 in DNA: TGCGCCAGCAGTCAATCTGGCGGGGGTGATTCACCCCTCCACTTT.

The chain combines TRBV4-1 with TRBJ1-4; weak D call: TRBD1 (5 bases). V lost 3 bases to trimming and J lost 1 base, with 12 bases between them. Germline assignment: CDR1 MGHRA and CDR2 YSYEKL. This CDR3 region has 16 residues. The CDR3 spells CASSQAEGVTNEKLFF. Here the CDR3 DNA reads TGCGCCAGCAGCCAGGCAGAAGGGGTAACTAATGAAAAACTGTTTTTT.

The chain has TRBV6-1 and TRBJ2-2; 14 nucleotides agree with TRBD2. The junction had 3 bases not matched to a gene; V was cut back by 6 bases and J by 6 bases. CDR1 and CDR2 (germline): MNHNS, SASEGT. The CDR3 runs 15 residues. The CDR3 DNA is TGTGCCAGCAGCCCGACTAGCGGGGGGGCCGGGGAGCTGTTTTTT. Translated, it gives CASSPTSGGAGELFF.

The chain is built from TRBV30 and TRBJ2-5, with D possibly TRBD2 on 6 matching bases. There are 14 residues in the CDR3. Trimming removed 2 bases at V and 3 bases at J, with 13 bases between. The germline V gene encodes CDR1 GTSNPN and CDR2 SVGIG (reference sequence). CDR3 residues: CAWSRGTGEETQYF. The DNA of the CDR3 is TGTGCCTGGAGTCGGGGAACGGGGGAAGAGACCCAGTACTTC.

Turning to this clone: Other DNA sequences in the same sample also yield this CDR3. This chain joins TRBV30 and TRBJ1-2; D is undetermined. The germline V gene encodes CDR1 GTSNPN and CDR2 SVGIG (reference sequence). CDR3 length: 14 residues. Trimming removed 0 bases from V and 8 bases from J, with 16 bases in between. CDR3 protein: CAWSVLWELEGYTF. The CDR3 DNA follows: TGTGCCTGGAGTGTACTTTGGGAGCTGGAGGGCTACACCTTC.

The V gene is TRBV30, the J gene TRBJ1-2, with 8 bases lining up with TRBD1. The CDR3 runs to 12 residues. Germline loops: CDR1 GTSNPN, CDR2 SVGIG (reference sequence). V was pared by 3 bases and J by 7 bases, with 4 bases of the junction left unmatched. The CDR3 DNA sequence: TGTGCCTGGAGCAGGGGGCGCGTTGGCTACACCTTC. It is translated as CAWSRGRVGYTF.

The J gene is TRBJ2-2, the V gene TRBV18; TRBD2 matches at 10 bases. The CDR3 length is 16 residues. Germline-derived CDR1 and CDR2 are KGHSH and LQKENI. V shed 3 bases and J 1 base; nucleotides not matched to a gene: 2. The CDR3 DNA reads TGTGCCAGCTCACCTGCTAGCGGGGGGAACACCGGGGAGCTGTTTTTT. It encodes CASSPASGGNTGELFF.

V and J are TRBV7-9 and TRBJ2-5; 10 nucleotides agree with TRBD1. There are 13 residues in the CDR3. In germline, CDR1 is SEHNR, CDR2 FQNEAQ (reference sequence). V lost 8 bases and J lost 5; bases outside the gene matches: 5. This CDR3 reads CASATGGWETQYF. The CDR3 bases are TGTGCCAGCGCGACAGGGGGCTGGGAGACCCAGTACTTC.

The gene calls are TRBV19 and TRBJ1-3; no clear D. Germline V gene data show CDR1 as LNHDA and CDR2 as SQIVND (reference sequence). The V gene lost 9 bases and the J gene lost 0 bases, with 12 bases spanning the gap. The CDR3 runs to 14 residues. The CDR3 spells CASCDGSSGNTIYF. Written as DNA, the CDR3 is TGTGCCAGCTGTGACGGGTCCTCTGGAAACACCATATATTTT.

The rearrangement uses TRBV6-6 and TRBJ1-1; the match to TRBD1 covers 8 bases. Germline V gene data show CDR1 as MNHNY and CDR2 as SVGAGI (reference sequence). Trimming took 6 bases from V and 0 from J; bases not matched to a gene: 9. The CDR3 has 16 residues. This CDR3 reads CASSSPGGFMNTEAFF. The CDR3 DNA is TGTGCCAGCAGCTCTCCAGGGGGCTTCATGAACACTGAAGCTTTCTTT.

The chain links TRBV18 to TRBJ2-7, with D possibly being TRBD2 (6 bases). Deletions cut 3 bases from V and 6 bases from J, with 12 bases between. The CDR3 is made up of 13 amino acids. Germline assignment: CDR1 KGHSH and CDR2 LQKENI. The CDR3 protein is CASSPEGSGEQYF. The DNA for the CDR3 is TGTGCCAGCTCACCGGAGGGGAGTGGCGAGCAGTACTTC.

The chain uses TRBV10-3 and TRBJ1-1; the D is unclear. V lost 9 bases, J lost 2 bases, and 13 bases lay in between. Per the germline V gene, CDR1 is ENHRY and CDR2 is SYGVKD. CDR3 length: 13 residues. In DNA, the CDR3 is TGTGCCATTCAGGACGGAGGCAACACTGAAGCTTTCTTT. Translating it yields CAIQDGGNTEAFF.

CDR3 nucleotides: TGTGCCAGCAGTTACCAGGGGGCGGCCTATGGCTACACCTTC. It encodes CASSYQGAAYGYTF. This rearrangement joins TRBV6-5 to TRBJ1-2; 8 nucleotides line up with TRBD1. The germline gives CDR1 MNHEY, CDR2 SVGAGI. The CDR3 covers 14 residues. Trimming cost V 2 bases and J 4 bases; bases outside gene matches: 3.

The chain recombines TRBV5-8 with TRBJ2-1; 10 positions match TRBD2. In germline, CDR1 is SGHTS, CDR2 YDEGEE. The V segment lost 0 bases and the J segment 2 bases; nucleotides outside the gene matches: 8. The CDR3 has 18 residues. Written as DNA, the CDR3 is TGTGCCAGCAGCTTGGTCCTGGCAACTAGCGGGGCCTACAATGAGCAGTTCTTC. Amino acids: CASSLVLATSGAYNEQFF.

This clone was picked up one time. J is TRBJ2-7 and V is TRBV15; maybe TRBD2 (6 bases). V was shortened by 5 bases and J by 7 bases, with 24 bases between the two germline ends. This CDR3 has 16 amino acids. CDR1 and CDR2 from the germline V gene are LNHNV and YYDKDF (reference sequence). CDR3 in amino acids: CATSGPGRDSMEEQYF. Written as DNA, the CDR3 is TGTGCCACCAGCGGCCCCGGCAGGGACTCCATGGAAGAGCAGTACTTC.

This sequence joins TRBV5-1 and TRBJ2-2; possibly TRBD2 for D (5 bases). The CDR3 spans 14 residues. Trimming removed 7 bases at V and 3 bases at J, with 13 bases between. CDR1 is SGHRS, CDR2 YFSETQ, per germline. The CDR3 sequence is CASRPGVYTGELFF. The CDR3 coding sequence is TGCGCCAGCCGGCCCGGGGTTTACACCGGGGAGCTGTTTTTT.

The V call is TRBV19, the J call TRBJ1-2, with TRBD1 matching over 9 bases. This CDR3 region has 15 residues. The germline CDR1 and CDR2 sequences are LNHDA and SQIVND (reference sequence). The J segment lost 7 bases and the V segment lost 2 bases, leaving 8 bases of the junction unmatched. CDR3 bases: TGTGCCAGTAGTATACGGGACAGGGCCCTGGGTGGCTACACCTTC. It specifies CASSIRDRALGGYTF. Variable domain in full (rest from reference TRBV19 and TRBJ1-2): DGGITQSPKYLFRKEGQNVTLSCEQNLNHDAMYWYRQDPGQGLRLIYYSQIVNDFQKGDIAEGYSVSREKKESFPLTVTSAQKNPTAFYLCASSIRDRALGGYTFGSGTRLTVV.

The chain couples TRBV7-9 to TRBJ2-5, with 16 bases that match TRBD2. The CDR3 covers 16 residues. CDR1 is SEHNR, CDR2 FQNEAQ, per germline (reference sequence). J lost 7 bases, V lost 6 bases, and 8 bases had no gene match. The CDR3 loop is CASRGTSGGAEGTQYF. For the CDR3, the DNA is TGTGCCAGCAGGGGGACTAGCGGGGGGGCCGAGGGGACCCAGTACTTC.

J is TRBJ1-6 and V is TRBV2, with a possible D match to TRBD1 (6 bases). Germline CDR1 and CDR2: SNHLY and FYNNEI. The length of the CDR3 is 13 residues. The V and J ends lost 6 bases and 7 bases respectively, with 10 bases between them. CDR3 loop: CASRGAPNSPLHF. Written as DNA, the CDR3 is TGTGCCAGCAGGGGGGCCCCGAATTCACCCCTCCACTTT.

The chain carries TRBV7-3 and TRBJ1-1; 8 bases line up with TRBD1. The J segment lost 7 bases and the V segment lost 5 bases, leaving 6 bases of the junction unmatched. Germline V gene lookup returns CDR1 SGHTA and CDR2 FQGTGA. There are 13 residues in the CDR3. CDR3 sequence reads: CASSLLTGGEAFF. The CDR3 coding sequence is TGTGCCAGCAGCCTACTTACAGGGGGTGAAGCTTTCTTT.

V usage is TRBV7-9 and J usage is TRBJ2-2, with TRBD1 identical over 8 bases. The CDR3 totals 19 residues. V lost 3 bases and J lost 0; bases outside the gene matches: 12. Germline assignment: CDR1 SEHNR and CDR2 FQNEAQ (reference sequence). The DNA for the CDR3 is TGTGCCAGCAGCTTGGTACAGGGGGACCGAACAACGAACACCGGGGAGCTGTTTTTT. It is translated as CASSLVQGDRTTNTGELFF.